These T cell receptor beta chains were read from a single sample in a study of shared clonotypes between healthy human individuals. Data came from immunoSEQ multiplex PCR; TCRdb stores just in-frame clones and leaves some out. The sample consists of under 80,000 clones, about 61% of them appearing once. The sequencing sample was made of memory CD8+ T cells sorted from blood. The receptors shown here come from a man aged 25 to 40 in good health. Each CDR3 is given with its conserved first and last residue. The D gene is left open where the match is weak. The size of a clone is reported for some rows only, either as once, few or many, or as a class for expanded clones.

TRBV11-2	-	TRBD1	TRBJ1-4	CASSPGTGLSNEKLFF	TGTGCCAGCAGCCCTGGGACAGGGCTTTCTAATGAAAAACTGTTTTTT
TRBV5-4	-	-	TRBJ2-3	CASSFGGAIGADTQYF	TGTGCCAGCAGCTTTGGGGGGGCAATCGGCGCAGATACGCAGTATTTT
TRBV5-1	-	-	TRBJ2-1	CASSLVGNQHNEQFF	TGCGCCAGCAGCTTGGTAGGGAACCAACACAATGAGCAGTTCTTC
TRBV27	few	TRBD2	TRBJ2-5	CASRLAGVETQYF	TGTGCCAGCAGACTAGCGGGAGTTGAGACCCAGTACTTC
TRBV6-5	many	TRBD2	TRBJ2-1	CASSGLAGGNEQFF	TGTGCCAGCAGCGGACTAGCGGGAGGGAATGAGCAGTTCTTC
TRBV9	few	-	TRBJ2-1	CASSAFYGYNEQFF	TGTGCCAGCAGCGCTTTCTATGGCTACAATGAGCAGTTCTTC
TRBV9	-	-	TRBJ2-3	CASSPREDTQYF	TGTGCCAGCAGCCCTCGGGAGGATACGCAGTATTTT
TRBV27	-	-	TRBJ1-2	CASSSLVRKNYGYTF	TGTGCCAGCAGTTCGTTGGTCAGGAAAAACTATGGCTACACCTTC
TRBV12-5	-	TRBD1	TRBJ1-2	CASGLFGTGRLGGYTF	TGTGCTAGTGGTTTGTTCGGGACAGGGAGGTTGGGTGGCTACACCTTC
TRBV5-1	-	-	TRBJ1-3	CASSRTASGNTIYF	TGCGCCAGCAGCCGGACAGCCTCTGGAAACACCATATATTTT
TRBV9	few	TRBD1	TRBJ2-3	CASSAGQATGTDTQYF	TGTGCCAGCAGCGCAGGACAGGCGACAGGCACAGATACGCAGTATTTT
TRBV29-1	-	-	TRBJ2-7	CSVGKRSTYEQYF	TGCAGCGTTGGGAAGCGGAGTACCTACGAGCAGTACTTC
TRBV11-2	-	TRBD2	TRBJ2-7	CASSNEELAGVYEQYF	TGTGCCAGCAGCAATGAAGAACTAGCGGGAGTCTACGAGCAGTACTTC
TRBV4-1	-	TRBD2	TRBJ2-7	CASSRLPGTSGYEQYF	TGCGCCAGCAGCCGACTACCCGGGACTAGCGGTTACGAGCAGTACTTC
TRBV9	few	-	TRBJ1-1	CASSVGSAGVFF	TGTGCCAGCAGCGTAGGGTCGGCAGGGGTATTCTTT
TRBV10-3	-	TRBD2	TRBJ2-7	CAISERTSVYYSYEQYF	TGTGCCATCAGTGAAAGAACTAGCGTGTATTACTCCTACGAGCAGTACTTC
TRBV5-1	-	-	TRBJ1-1	CASSPQAGVNTEAFF	TGCGCCAGCAGCCCTCAGGCAGGGGTGAACACTGAAGCTTTCTTT
TRBV6-4	few	TRBD2	TRBJ2-1	CASSRLASGPNEQFF	TGTGCCAGCAGCCGGTTGGCTAGCGGCCCCAATGAGCAGTTCTTC
TRBV19	-	-	TRBJ2-1	CASSLRPESSYNEQFF	TGTGCCAGTAGTCTCAGACCTGAGAGCTCCTACAATGAGCAGTTCTTC
TRBV6-1	-	TRBD1	TRBJ2-1	CASSVRQGGYNEQFF	TGTGCCAGCAGTGTTCGACAGGGCGGCTACAATGAGCAGTTCTTC
TRBV14	-	-	TRBJ1-5	CASSQDGHQPQHF	TGTGCCAGCAGCCAAGATGGGCATCAGCCCCAGCATTTT
TRBV4-2	-	TRBD2	TRBJ2-7	CASSHPPGLAGLEQYF	TGTGCCAGCAGCCACCCCCCGGGACTAGCGGGGCTCGAGCAGTACTTC
TRBV7-8	-	-	TRBJ2-7	CASSSESAYEQYF	TGTGCCAGCAGCTCCGAATCTGCCTACGAGCAGTACTTC
TRBV19	-	TRBD2	TRBJ2-1	CASSTLTSGRASEQFF	TGTGCCAGTAGTACGCTAACTAGCGGGAGGGCATCTGAGCAGTTCTTC
TRBV6-5	-	-	TRBJ1-5	CASSYAYQPQHF	TGTGCCAGCAGTTACGCTTATCAGCCCCAGCATTTT
TRBV5-1	many	-	TRBJ1-2	CASSLGGLYGYTF	TGCGCCAGCAGCTTAGGGGGATTGTATGGCTACACCTTC
TRBV7-9	many	-	TRBJ2-7	CASSLVGGSSYEQYF	TGTGCCAGCAGCTTAGTCGGAGGGAGCTCCTACGAGCAGTACTTC
TRBV27	few	TRBD1	TRBJ1-2	CASSLQQGRYGYTF	TGTGCCAGCAGTTTACAACAGGGGCGGTATGGCTACACCTTC
TRBV6-1	few	-	TRBJ1-3	CASSEGNGGNTIYF	TGTGCCAGCAGTGAAGGAAACGGTGGAAACACCATATATTTT
TRBV5-1	-	-	TRBJ1-3	CASSKGWPPGNTIYF	TGCGCCAGCAGCAAAGGATGGCCCCCCGGAAACACCATATATTTT
TRBV11-2	-	-	TRBJ2-7	CASSQDRGGPEQYF	TGTGCCAGCAGCCAAGATCGTGGGGGGCCCGAGCAGTACTTC
TRBV15	-	-	TRBJ2-5	CATSRDPPWETQYF	TGTGCCACCAGCAGAGATCCACCTTGGGAGACCCAGTACTTC
TRBV11-2	-	-	TRBJ2-1	CASSTYAGTSYNEQFF	TGTGCCAGCAGTACTTATGCCGGGACTTCTTACAATGAGCAGTTCTTC
TRBV29-1	-	-	TRBJ2-7	CSVEQGVEQYF	TGCAGCGTTGAACAAGGGGTCGAGCAGTACTTC
TRBV28	-	TRBD2	TRBJ2-2	CASSLYGTSGSSFGTGELFF	TGTGCCAGCAGTTTATACGGGACTAGCGGGAGTTCTTTTGGCACCGGGGAGCTGTTTTTT
TRBV9	-	-	TRBJ1-2	CASSVAHGVYGYTF	TGTGCCAGCAGCGTAGCTCATGGGGTGTATGGCTACACCTTC
TRBV19	few	TRBD2	TRBJ2-7	CASSISGLAESYEQYF	TGTGCCAGTAGTATTTCGGGTCTAGCGGAATCCTACGAGCAGTACTTC
TRBV6-1	-	TRBD2	TRBJ2-5	CASSENTSGRWGETQYF	TGTGCCAGCAGTGAAAACACTAGCGGGAGGTGGGGAGAGACCCAGTACTTC
TRBV7-9	few	-	TRBJ2-7	CASSLEDNYEQYF	TGTGCCAGCAGCTTAGAGGACAACTACGAGCAGTACTTC
TRBV2	-	-	TRBJ2-7	CAGKGGDYEQYF	TGTGCTGGCAAGGGTGGGGACTACGAGCAGTACTTC
TRBV7-7	many	-	TRBJ2-3	CASSPSRGADTQYF	TGTGCCAGCAGCCCGTCGAGGGGGGCAGATACGCAGTATTTT
TRBV4-1	few	-	TRBJ2-7	CASSQVYGWEQQYF	TGCGCCAGCAGCCAAGTTTACGGGTGGGAGCAGCAGTACTTC